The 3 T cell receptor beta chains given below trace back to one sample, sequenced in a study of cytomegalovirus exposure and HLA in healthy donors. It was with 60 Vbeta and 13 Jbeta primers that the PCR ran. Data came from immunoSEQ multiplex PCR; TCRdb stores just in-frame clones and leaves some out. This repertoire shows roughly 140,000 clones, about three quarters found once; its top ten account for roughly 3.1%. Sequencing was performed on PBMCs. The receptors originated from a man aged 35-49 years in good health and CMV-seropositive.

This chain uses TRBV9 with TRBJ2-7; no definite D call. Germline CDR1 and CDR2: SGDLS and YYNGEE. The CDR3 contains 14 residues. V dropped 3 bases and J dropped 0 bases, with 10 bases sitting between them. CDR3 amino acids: CASSAQSNSYEQYF. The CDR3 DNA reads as TGTGCCAGCAGCGCCCAATCAAACTCCTACGAGCAGTACTTC.

CDR3 loop: CASSVAGGGRYEQYF. Written as DNA, the CDR3 is TGTGCCAGCAGCGTAGCGGGAGGAGGTCGCTACGAGCAGTACTTC. V and J are TRBV9 and TRBJ2-7; 7 nucleotides agree with TRBD2. The V gene end was trimmed by 0 bases and the J gene end by 3 bases; junction bases not matched to a gene: 6. The CDR3 runs to 15 residues. Germline-derived CDR1 and CDR2 are SGDLS and YYNGEE.

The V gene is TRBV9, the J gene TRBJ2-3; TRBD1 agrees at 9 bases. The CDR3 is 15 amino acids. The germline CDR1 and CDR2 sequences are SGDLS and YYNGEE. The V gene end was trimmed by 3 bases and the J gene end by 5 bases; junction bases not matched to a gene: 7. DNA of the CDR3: TGTGCCAGCAGCGGACGACAGGGGGTGGGAGATACGCAGTATTTT. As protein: CASSGRQGVGDTQYF.